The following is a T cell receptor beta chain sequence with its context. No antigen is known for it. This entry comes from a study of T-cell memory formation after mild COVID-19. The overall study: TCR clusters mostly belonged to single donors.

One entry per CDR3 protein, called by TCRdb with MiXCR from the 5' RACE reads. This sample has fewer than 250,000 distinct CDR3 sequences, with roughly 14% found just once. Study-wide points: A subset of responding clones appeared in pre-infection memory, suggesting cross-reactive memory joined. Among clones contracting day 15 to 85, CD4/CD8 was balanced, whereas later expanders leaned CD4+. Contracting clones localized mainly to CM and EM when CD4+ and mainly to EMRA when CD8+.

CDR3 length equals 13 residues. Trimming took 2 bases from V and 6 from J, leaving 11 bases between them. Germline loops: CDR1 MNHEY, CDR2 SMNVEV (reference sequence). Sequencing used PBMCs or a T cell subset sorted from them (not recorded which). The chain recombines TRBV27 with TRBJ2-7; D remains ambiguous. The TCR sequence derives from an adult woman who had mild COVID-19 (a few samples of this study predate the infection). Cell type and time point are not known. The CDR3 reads CASSLAGWVEQYF. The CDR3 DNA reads TGTGCCAGCAGTTTAGCAGGATGGGTCGAGCAGTACTTC.